This is a list of T cell receptor beta chains from one sample in a study of post-analysis software for immune sequencing data. TCRdb reprocessed the PCR reads via MiXCR and lists one record per CDR3 protein. The data hold 380,000 or so distinct CDR3 sequences, with around 37% observed a single time. Sequences were obtained from blood. All receptors derive from a girl aged 10 to 17 with multiple sclerosis. Both conserved end residues are part of each CDR3. A D gene is named only where the DNA matches it firmly. The size field is filled for only some rows; it gives once, few, many or a size class.

clone_size	v_call	d_call	j_call	cdr3_aa	cdr3_nt
few	TRBV2	-	TRBJ2-4	CASSSDWNIQYF	TGTGCCAGCAGCTCAGACTGGAACATTCAGTACTTC
-	TRBV7-2	-	TRBJ2-7	CASGGGHAYEQYF	TGTGCCAGTGGGGGGGGACATGCCTACGAGCAGTACTTC
-	TRBV3-1	-	TRBJ2-6	CASSFPMSSGANVLTF	TGTGCCAGCAGCTTCCCGATGAGCTCTGGGGCCAACGTCCTGACTTTC
few	TRBV29-1	-	TRBJ2-1	CAGRTASYNEQFF	TGCGCAGGCCGAACAGCCTCCTACAATGAGCAGTTCTTC
few	TRBV6-6	TRBD1	TRBJ2-1	CASSPNSGTGAYNEQFF	TGTGCCAGCAGTCCTAATTCCGGGACAGGGGCCTACAATGAGCAGTTCTTC
-	TRBV20-1	-	TRBJ2-5	CSAQRQQSYQETQYF	TGCAGTGCACAAAGGCAGCAATCTTACCAAGAGACCCAGTACTTC
-	TRBV5-4	-	TRBJ1-2	CASNLAGYDGYTF	TGTGCCAGCAACTTGGCAGGGTATGATGGCTACACATTC
-	TRBV5-1	-	TRBJ2-7	CTSSDGAYEQYF	TGCACCAGTTCCGACGGTGCCTACGAGCAGTACTTC
-	TRBV5-1	-	TRBJ2-3	CASSLSARGHTDTQYF	TGCGCCAGCAGCTTGTCAGCACGGGGGCACACAGATACGCAGTATTTT
-	TRBV5-6	-	TRBJ2-7	CASSLMYEQYF	TGTGCCAGCAGCTTGATGTACGAGCAGTACTTC
-	TRBV5-5	-	TRBJ1-2	CASSVQGNYGYTF	TGTGCCAGCAGCGTTCAGGGAAACTATGGCTACACCTTC
few	TRBV15	TRBD1	TRBJ2-1	CATSRAGPGGNEQFF	TGTGCCACCAGCAGAGCCGGCCCAGGGGGCAATGAGCAGTTCTTC
few	TRBV7-9	-	TRBJ1-2	CASSSTGTEGYTF	TGTGCCAGCAGCTCTACAGGGACGGAAGGCTACACCTTC
few	TRBV12-3/TRBV12-4	-	TRBJ2-1	CASTAGHNEQFF	TGTGCCAGCACCGCTGGCCACAATGAGCAGTTCTTC
-	TRBV6-5	-	TRBJ2-1	CASRASGNEQFF	TGTGCCAGCAGGGCCTCGGGCAATGAGCAGTTCTTC
-	TRBV6-5	TRBD1	TRBJ2-7	CASSWGQGASYEQYF	TGTGCCAGCAGCTGGGGACAGGGGGCTTCCTACGAGCAGTACTTC
few	TRBV4-2	-	TRBJ2-7	CASSQAGGSYEQYF	TGTGCCAGCAGCCAGGCCGGGGGATCTTACGAGCAGTACTTC
-	TRBV3-1	-	TRBJ1-2	CASSQGVGRANYGYTF	TGTGCCAGCAGCCAAGGCGTGGGACGGGCAAACTATGGCTACACCTTC
few	TRBV12-3/TRBV12-4	-	TRBJ2-3	CASTPGDVKTDTQYF	TGTGCCAGCACCCCTGGGGATGTGAAGACAGATACGCAGTATTTT
-	TRBV7-9	TRBD1	TRBJ2-7	CASSNDRVPHSYEQYF	TGTGCCAGCAGCAATGACAGGGTCCCCCACTCCTACGAGCAGTACTTC
few	TRBV3-1	-	TRBJ2-1	CASSQNGDGEQFF	TGTGCCAGCAGCCAAAACGGCGACGGCGAGCAGTTCTTC
-	TRBV20-1	-	TRBJ1-5	CSARGGGNNQPQHF	TGCAGTGCTAGGGGCGGAGGGAACAATCAGCCCCAGCATTTT
few	TRBV3-1	-	TRBJ2-7	CASSQEISGYEQYF	TGTGCCAGCAGCCAAGAAATTAGCGGCTACGAGCAGTACTTC
-	TRBV28	TRBD2	TRBJ2-3	CASSEGLAGGDTQYF	TGTGCCAGCAGCGAGGGACTAGCGGGGGGAGATACGCAGTATTTT
-	TRBV27	TRBD1	TRBJ2-7	CASSSWDSYEQYF	TGTGCCAGCAGTTCCTGGGACAGCTACGAGCAGTACTTC
few	TRBV27	TRBD1	TRBJ1-2	CASSSLRPGGKENGYTF	TGTGCCAGCAGTTCCCTCCGGCCAGGGGGCAAAGAAAATGGCTACACCTTC
-	TRBV6-5	TRBD1	TRBJ1-2	CASSYSQYPGGDYGYTF	TGTGCCAGCAGTTACTCTCAATATCCAGGGGGAGACTATGGCTACACCTTC
few	TRBV10-3	-	TRBJ2-5	CAISGFRGLETQYF	TGTGCCATCAGTGGGTTCCGTGGTTTAGAGACCCAGTACTTC
few	TRBV11-2	-	TRBJ2-5	CASSQDWAGTQYF	TGTGCCAGCAGTCAAGACTGGGCCGGGACCCAGTACTTC
many	TRBV7-3	TRBD2	TRBJ2-1	CASSLLAGGPGSEQFF	TGTGCCAGCAGCTTGCTGGCGGGGGGGCCTGGTAGTGAGCAGTTCTTC
-	TRBV28	-	TRBJ2-5	CASSLPPGEENQETQYF	TGTGCCAGCAGTTTACCCCCGGGGGAGGAAAACCAAGAGACCCAGTACTTC
few	TRBV9	-	TRBJ2-1	CASSVAGGPEQFF	TGTGCCAGCAGCGTAGCTGGCGGTCCTGAGCAGTTCTTC
many	TRBV29-1	-	TRBJ1-2	CSVEDGPGSPSGYTF	TGCAGCGTTGAAGATGGACCGGGGTCCCCCTCTGGCTACACCTTC
few	TRBV12-3/TRBV12-4	-	TRBJ1-5	CASSGSANRDQPQHF	TGTGCCAGCAGTGGATCCGCAAACAGGGATCAGCCCCAGCATTTT
few	TRBV20-1	-	TRBJ2-1	CSARGTYNEQFF	TGCAGTGCTAGAGGGACCTACAATGAGCAGTTCTTC
-	TRBV3-1	TRBD2	TRBJ2-5	CASSQSLAGGEETQYF	TGTGCCAGCAGCCAAAGCCTAGCGGGGGGGGAAGAGACCCAGTACTTC
few	TRBV20-1	TRBD2	TRBJ2-1	CSARARGDYNEQFF	TGCAGTGCTAGAGCCCGGGGGGACTACAATGAGCAGTTCTTC
few	TRBV7-8	TRBD1	TRBJ1-1	CASSPTGTGLMNTEAFF	TGTGCCAGCAGCCCGACTGGGACAGGTCTCATGAACACTGAAGCTTTCTTT
-	TRBV12-3/TRBV12-4	TRBD2	TRBJ2-1	CASTPGLADYNEQFF	TGTGCCAGCACCCCAGGGCTAGCGGATTACAATGAGCAGTTCTTC
-	TRBV7-2	TRBD2	TRBJ2-1	CASIARTSGSNEQFF	TGTGCCAGCATCGCGCGGACTAGCGGGAGTAATGAGCAGTTCTTC
-	TRBV7-2	TRBD1	TRBJ2-7	CASSSGTELYEQYF	TGTGCCAGCAGCTCCGGGACAGAGCTTTACGAGCAGTACTTC
few	TRBV5-1	-	TRBJ2-1	CASSLDPYNEQFF	TGCGCCAGCAGCTTGGACCCCTACAATGAGCAGTTCTTC
few	TRBV5-1	TRBD2	TRBJ2-5	CASSFGAGATETQYF	TGCGCCAGCAGCTTCGGAGCGGGGGCGACGGAGACCCAGTACTTC
few	TRBV18	-	TRBJ2-7	CASSPGHQPYEQYF	TGTGCCAGCTCACCCGGACACCAACCCTACGAGCAGTACTTC
-	TRBV7-9	-	TRBJ2-3	CASSSPGAADTQYF	TGTGCCAGCAGCTCGCCAGGGGCGGCAGATACGCAGTATTTT
-	TRBV6-6	-	TRBJ2-6	CASTPWGESGANVLTF	TGTGCCAGCACCCCCTGGGGGGAGTCTGGGGCCAACGTCCTGACTTTC
-	TRBV28	-	TRBJ2-5	CASSSDRETQYF	TGTGCCAGCAGTTCCGACAGGGAGACCCAGTACTTC
-	TRBV3-1	-	TRBJ1-4	CAIRTVRGQLFF	TGTGCCATCCGGACAGTTAGGGGCCAACTGTTTTTT
few	TRBV27	TRBD1	TRBJ2-1	CASSLFGTGVFYEQFF	TGTGCCAGCAGCCTATTTGGGACAGGGGTTTTCTATGAGCAGTTCTTC
-	TRBV7-9	TRBD1	TRBJ2-7	CASSPRQGPNLYEQYF	TGTGCCAGCAGCCCCAGACAGGGCCCAAATCTCTACGAGCAGTACTTC